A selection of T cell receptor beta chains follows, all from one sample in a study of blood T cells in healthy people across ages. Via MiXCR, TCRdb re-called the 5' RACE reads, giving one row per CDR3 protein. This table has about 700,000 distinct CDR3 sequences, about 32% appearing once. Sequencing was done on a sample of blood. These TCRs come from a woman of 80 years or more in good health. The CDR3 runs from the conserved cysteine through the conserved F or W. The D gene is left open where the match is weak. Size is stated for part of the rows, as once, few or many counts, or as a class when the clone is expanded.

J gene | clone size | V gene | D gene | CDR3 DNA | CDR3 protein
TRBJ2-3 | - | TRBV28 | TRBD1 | TGTGCCAGCAGTTCCCCGGGACAGTGGACAGATACGCAGTATTTT | CASSSPGQWTDTQYF
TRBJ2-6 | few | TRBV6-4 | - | TGTGCCAGCAGTGGTAGGGGGACTGGGGCCAACGTCCTGACTTTC | CASSGRGTGANVLTF
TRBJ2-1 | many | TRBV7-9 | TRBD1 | TGTGCCAGCAGCCCCGTAGGAGGACAGGGGGGATCTTACAATGAGCAGTTCTTC | CASSPVGGQGGSYNEQFF
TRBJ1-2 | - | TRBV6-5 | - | TGTGCCAGCAGTTACTCGAGTCGGGGACTCTATGGCTACACCTTC | CASSYSSRGLYGYTF
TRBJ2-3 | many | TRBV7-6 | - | TGTGCCAGCAGCTATGGGCTACTGGTAACAGATACGCAGTATTTT | CASSYGLLVTDTQYF
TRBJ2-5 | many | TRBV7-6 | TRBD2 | TGCGCCAGCAGCGGGGGGGAGACCCAGTACTTC | CASSGGETQYF
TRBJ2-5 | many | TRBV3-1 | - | TGTGCCAGCAGCTCGGGGCAGCGCCCTGCGGAGACCCAGTACTTC | CASSSGQRPAETQYF
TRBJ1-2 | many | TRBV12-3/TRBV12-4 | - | TGTGCCAGCAGCTCGAGGAACTATGGCTACACCTTC | CASSSRNYGYTF
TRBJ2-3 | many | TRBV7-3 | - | TGTGCCAGCAGCCCAACCGCATCGGGGACAGATACGCAGTATTTT | CASSPTASGTDTQYF
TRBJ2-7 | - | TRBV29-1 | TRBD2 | TGCAGCTTTAGAAGAGGGACTAGCTCCTACGAGCAGTACTTC | CSFRRGTSSYEQYF
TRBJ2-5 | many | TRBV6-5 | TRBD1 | TGTGCCAGCAAACATTACGGGACAGAAGAGACCCAGTACTTC | CASKHYGTEETQYF
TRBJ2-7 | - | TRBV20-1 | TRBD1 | TGCAGTGCGTTGACAGGGATACTCTCCTACGAGCAGTACTTC | CSALTGILSYEQYF
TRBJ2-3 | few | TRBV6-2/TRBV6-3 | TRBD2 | TGTGCCAGCAGTTACTCACCCAGCGGGGTGTCGGCAGATACGCAGTATTTT | CASSYSPSGVSADTQYF
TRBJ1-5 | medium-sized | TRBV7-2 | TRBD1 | TGTGCCAGCAGACTCGATACAGGGGTCAATCAGCCCCAGCATTTT | CASRLDTGVNQPQHF
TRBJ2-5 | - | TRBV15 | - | TGTGCCACCAGCAGTTCCCGGGGGGCGAAAGAGACCCAGTACTTC | CATSSSRGAKETQYF
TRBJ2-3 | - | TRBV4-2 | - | TGTGCCAGCAGCCTGGAGGGGAATTTATTCGCAGATACGCAGTATTTT | CASSLEGNLFADTQYF
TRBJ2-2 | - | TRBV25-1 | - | TGTGCCAGCAGCGACTCCGGACAGAACACCGGGGAGCTGTTTTTT | CASSDSGQNTGELFF
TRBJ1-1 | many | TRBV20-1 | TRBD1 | TGCAGTGCTTTGGACAGGGGGAGGATGAACACTGAAGCTTTCTTT | CSALDRGRMNTEAFF
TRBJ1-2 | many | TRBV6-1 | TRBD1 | TGTGCCAGCAACTCCGGGACAGGGGTATATGGCTACACCTTC | CASNSGTGVYGYTF
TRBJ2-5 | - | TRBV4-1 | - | TGCGCCAGCAGCCTTCAGGAGCAAGGAGAGACCCAGTACTTC | CASSLQEQGETQYF
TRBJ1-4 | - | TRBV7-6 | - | TGTGCCAGCAGCTTAGACAAACTAGCAACTAATGAAAAACTGTTTTTT | CASSLDKLATNEKLFF
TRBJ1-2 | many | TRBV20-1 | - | TGCAGTGCTGCGACTTTGGCCCATGGCTACACCTTC | CSAATLAHGYTF
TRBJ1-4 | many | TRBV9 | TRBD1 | TGTGCCAGCAGCGCCAACCCTTTGTCGATCGGGGCAGGGGGCAGGGAAAAACTGTTTTTT | CASSANPLSIGAGGREKLFF
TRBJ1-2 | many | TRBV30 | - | TGTGCCTGGAGTAACGGGGGGCTCGGTGGCTACACCTTC | CAWSNGGLGGYTF
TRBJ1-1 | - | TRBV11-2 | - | TGTGCCAGCAGCTCGCCCGGGGAGGACACTGAAGCTTTCTTT | CASSSPGEDTEAFF
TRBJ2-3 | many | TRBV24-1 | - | TGTGCCACCAGTGCTCAGAGCACAGATACGCAGTATTTT | CATSAQSTDTQYF
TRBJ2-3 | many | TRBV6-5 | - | TGTGCCAGCAGTTTACTAGGGACCGACTCGGATACGCAGTATTTT | CASSLLGTDSDTQYF
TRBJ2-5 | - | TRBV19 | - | TGTGCCAGTAGTAACGGGAGTCGGAAGACCCAGTACTTC | CASSNGSRKTQYF
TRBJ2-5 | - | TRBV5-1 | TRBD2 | TGCGCCAGCAGCTTGGCACCGGCGACTAGCGGGGGATACCAAGAGACCCAGTACTTC | CASSLAPATSGGYQETQYF
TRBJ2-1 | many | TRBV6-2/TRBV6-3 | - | TGTGCCAGCAATCAAGGGTTGGGGTCTCAGCAGTTCTTC | CASNQGLGSQQFF
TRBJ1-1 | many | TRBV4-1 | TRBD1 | TGCGCCAGCAGCCAAGAAGGGACAGGGGATAGGAAAGCTTTCTTT | CASSQEGTGDRKAFF
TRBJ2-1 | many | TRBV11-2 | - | TGTGCCAGCAGCTTAGATTTACCGGATGAGCAGTTCTTC | CASSLDLPDEQFF
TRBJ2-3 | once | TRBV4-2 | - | TGTGCCAGCAGCCAAATTAGGGGCAGTCACACAGATACGCAGTATTTT | CASSQIRGSHTDTQYF
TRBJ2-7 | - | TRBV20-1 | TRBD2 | TGCGGTGCTAATCCTAGCGGTTTAACGTACGAGCAGTACTTC | CGANPSGLTYEQYF
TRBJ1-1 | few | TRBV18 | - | TGTGCCAGCTCACCCGCAAGGGGCCACACTGAAGCTTTCTTT | CASSPARGHTEAFF
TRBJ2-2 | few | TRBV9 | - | TGTGCCAGCAGCGTTGGCAGGAACACCGGGGAGCTGTTTTTT | CASSVGRNTGELFF
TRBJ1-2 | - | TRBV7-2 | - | TGTGCCAGCAGCTTAGCTCCTCCCCGAGGAGGGTATGGCTACACCTTC | CASSLAPPRGGYGYTF
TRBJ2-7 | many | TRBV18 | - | TGTGCCAGCTCACTAAGGACAGCCCCCTACGAGCAGTACTTC | CASSLRTAPYEQYF
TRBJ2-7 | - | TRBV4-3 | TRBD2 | TGCGCCAGCAGCCAAGATGCTAGCGGGGGGGCTGGCTACGAGCAGTACTTC | CASSQDASGGAGYEQYF
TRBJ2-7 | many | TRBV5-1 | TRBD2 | TGCGCCAGCAGCACCGGGACTAGCGGGGGGGCCTACGAGCAGTACTTC | CASSTGTSGGAYEQYF
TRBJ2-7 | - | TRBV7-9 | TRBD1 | TGTGCCAGCACCCCCGGGACAGGGCTATACGAGCAGTACTTC | CASTPGTGLYEQYF
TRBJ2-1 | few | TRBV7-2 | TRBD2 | TGTGCCAGCAGTCCTAGCGGGACTGTTTACAATGAGCAGTTCTTC | CASSPSGTVYNEQFF
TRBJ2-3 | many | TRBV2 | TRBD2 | TGTGCCAGCAGCGCGCGGGGGGACATGGGGACTAGCACAGATACGCAGTATTTT | CASSARGDMGTSTDTQYF
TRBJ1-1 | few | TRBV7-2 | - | TGTGCCAGCAGCTTAGAAGGGGCCCGAAGCACTGAAGCTTTCTTT | CASSLEGARSTEAFF
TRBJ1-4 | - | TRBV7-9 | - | TGTGCCAGCAGCGTCGGGTACAGCGACCTTGAAAAACTGTTTTTT | CASSVGYSDLEKLFF
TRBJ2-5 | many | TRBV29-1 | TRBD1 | TGCAGCGCCAGAGTGGTGACAGGGCCAGAGACCCAGTACTTC | CSARVVTGPETQYF
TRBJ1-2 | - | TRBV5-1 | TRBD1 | TGCGCCAGCAGCTTACAGGGGTTAGACTATGGCTACACCTTC | CASSLQGLDYGYTF
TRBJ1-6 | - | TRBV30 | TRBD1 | TGTGCCTGGAGTGCCGTTGGGACAGTATCTTCACCCCTCCACTTT | CAWSAVGTVSSPLHF
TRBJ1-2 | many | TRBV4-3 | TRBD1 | TGCGCCAGCAGCCTCGGACGAGGCGGACAGGCCACCTTC | CASSLGRGGQATF
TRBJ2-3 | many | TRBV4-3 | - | TGCGCCAGCAGCCAAGTTGGCGGGGGCAGCACAGATACGCAGTATTTT | CASSQVGGGSTDTQYF
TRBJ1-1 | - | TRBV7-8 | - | TGTGCCAGCAGTAGGGCAGGGCTTGAAGCTTTCTTT | CASSRAGLEAFF